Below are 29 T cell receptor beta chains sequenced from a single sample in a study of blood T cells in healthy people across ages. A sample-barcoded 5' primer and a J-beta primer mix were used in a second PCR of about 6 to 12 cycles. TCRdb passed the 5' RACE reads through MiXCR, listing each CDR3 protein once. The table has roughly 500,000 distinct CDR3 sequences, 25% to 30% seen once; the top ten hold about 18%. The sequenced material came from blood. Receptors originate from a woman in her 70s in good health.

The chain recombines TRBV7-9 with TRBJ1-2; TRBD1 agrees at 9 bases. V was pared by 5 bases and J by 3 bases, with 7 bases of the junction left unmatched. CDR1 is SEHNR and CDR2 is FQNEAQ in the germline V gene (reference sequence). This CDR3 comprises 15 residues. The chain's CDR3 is CASSPTGTGYYGYTF. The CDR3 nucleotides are TGTGCCAGCAGCCCCACTGGGACAGGGTACTATGGCTACACCTTC.

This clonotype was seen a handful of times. In nucleotides, the CDR3 is TGTGCCACCAGTCAGGGGCGTTACTACGAGCAGTACTTC. It codes for CATSQGRYYEQYF. V usage is TRBV15 and J usage is TRBJ2-7, with D possibly TRBD1 on 6 matching bases. The V end was cut by 6 bases, the J end by 3 bases, with 12 bases between. Looked up from germline, CDR1 is LNHNV and CDR2 is YYDKDF (reference sequence). The CDR3 runs to 13 residues.

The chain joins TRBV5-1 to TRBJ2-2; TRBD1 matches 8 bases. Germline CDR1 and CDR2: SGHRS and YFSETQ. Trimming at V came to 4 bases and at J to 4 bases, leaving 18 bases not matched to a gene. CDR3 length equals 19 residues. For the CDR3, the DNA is TGCGCCAGCAGCCCGGTAACTATACGGCAGGGGGCAACCACCGGGGAGCTGTTTTTT. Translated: CASSPVTIRQGATTGELFF.

CDR3 in DNA: TGTGCCAGCAGCGTACACCATGGCTACACCTTC. Its translation is CASSVHHGYTF. The chain is built from TRBV7-8 and TRBJ1-2; D is undetermined. The germline CDR1 and CDR2 sequences are SGHVS and FQNEAQ. The CDR3 extends over 11 amino acids. Trimming pared 5 bases from V and 6 bases from J, leaving 7 bases between.

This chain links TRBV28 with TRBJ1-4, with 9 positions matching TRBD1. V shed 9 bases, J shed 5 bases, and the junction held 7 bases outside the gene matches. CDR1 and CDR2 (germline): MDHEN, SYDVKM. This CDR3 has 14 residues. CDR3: CASYETGGNEKLFF. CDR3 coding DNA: TGTGCCAGTTACGAGACAGGGGGAAATGAAAAACTGTTTTTT.

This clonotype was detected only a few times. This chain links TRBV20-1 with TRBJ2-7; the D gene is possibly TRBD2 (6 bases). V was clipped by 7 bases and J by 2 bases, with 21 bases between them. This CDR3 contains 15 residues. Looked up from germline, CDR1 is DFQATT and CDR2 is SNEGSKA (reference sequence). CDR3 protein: CSVFSQGPGAYEQYF. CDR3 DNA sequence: TGCAGTGTCTTTTCTCAGGGTCCGGGGGCCTACGAGCAGTACTTC.

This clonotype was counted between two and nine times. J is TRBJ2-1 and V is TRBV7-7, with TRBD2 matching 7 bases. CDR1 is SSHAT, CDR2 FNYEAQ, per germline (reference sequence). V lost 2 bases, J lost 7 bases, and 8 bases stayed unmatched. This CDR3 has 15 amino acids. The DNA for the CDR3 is TGTGCCAGCAGCTTATCCGGCGGGGGAGGTAATGAGCAGTTCTTC. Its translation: CASSLSGGGGNEQFF.

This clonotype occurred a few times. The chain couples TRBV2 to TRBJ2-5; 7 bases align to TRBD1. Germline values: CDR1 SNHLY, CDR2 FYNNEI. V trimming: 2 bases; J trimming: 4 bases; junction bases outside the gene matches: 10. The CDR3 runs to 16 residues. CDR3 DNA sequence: TGTGCCAGCAGTGAAACGACCGGGACAGCTCGAGAGACCCAGTACTTC. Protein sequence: CASSETTGTARETQYF.

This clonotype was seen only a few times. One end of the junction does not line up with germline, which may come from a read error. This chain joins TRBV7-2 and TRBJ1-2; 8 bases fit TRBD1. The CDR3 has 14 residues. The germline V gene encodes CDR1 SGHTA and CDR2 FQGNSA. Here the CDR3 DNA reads TGTGCCGGCAGCAAGACAGGGGTTAACTATGGCTACACCTTC. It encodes CAGSKTGVNYGYTF.

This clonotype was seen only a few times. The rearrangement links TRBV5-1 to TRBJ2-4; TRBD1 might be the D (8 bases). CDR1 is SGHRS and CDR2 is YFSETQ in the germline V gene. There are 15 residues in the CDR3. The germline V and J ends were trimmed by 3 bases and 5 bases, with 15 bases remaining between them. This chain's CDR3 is CASSSLQGGENIQYF. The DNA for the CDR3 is TGCGCCAGCAGCTCCTTACAGGGGGGGGAAAACATTCAGTACTTC.

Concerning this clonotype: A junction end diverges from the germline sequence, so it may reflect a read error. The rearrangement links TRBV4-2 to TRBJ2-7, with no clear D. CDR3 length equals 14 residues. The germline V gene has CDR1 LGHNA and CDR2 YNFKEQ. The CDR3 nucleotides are TGTGCCAGCAGCCAAGAAAGGGTCGTGGACGAGCGGTACTTC. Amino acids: CASSQERVVDERYF.

The CDR3, as DNA: TGCAGTGCGAGGGGACTAGCGGGATTTAGCACAGATACGCAGTATTTT. This gives the protein CSARGLAGFSTDTQYF. The chain uses TRBV20-1 and TRBJ2-3; 13 bases agree with TRBD2. Germline CDR1 reads DFQATT; CDR2 reads SNEGSKA (reference sequence). The CDR3 spans 16 residues. V lost 6 bases and J lost 0; bases outside the gene matches: 6.

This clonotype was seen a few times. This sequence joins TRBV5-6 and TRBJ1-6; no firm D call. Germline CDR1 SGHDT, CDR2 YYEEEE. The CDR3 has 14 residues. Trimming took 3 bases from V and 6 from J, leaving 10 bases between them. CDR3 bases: TGTGCCAGCAGCTCCCCACGGATTAATTCACCCCTCCACTTT. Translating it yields CASSSPRINSPLHF.

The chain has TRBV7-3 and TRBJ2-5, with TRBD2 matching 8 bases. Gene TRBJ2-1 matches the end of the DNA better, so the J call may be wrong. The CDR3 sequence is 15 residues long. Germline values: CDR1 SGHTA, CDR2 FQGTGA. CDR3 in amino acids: CASSAAGGTFNEQFF. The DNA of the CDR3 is TGTGCCAGCAGCGCTGCGGGGGGAACGTTCAATGAGCAGTTCTTC.

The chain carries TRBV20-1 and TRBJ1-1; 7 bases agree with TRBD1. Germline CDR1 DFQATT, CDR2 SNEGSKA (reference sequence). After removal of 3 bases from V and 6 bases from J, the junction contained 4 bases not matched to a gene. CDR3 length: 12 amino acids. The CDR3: CSASQTGAEAFF. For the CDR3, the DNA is TGCAGTGCTAGCCAAACAGGGGCTGAAGCTTTCTTT.

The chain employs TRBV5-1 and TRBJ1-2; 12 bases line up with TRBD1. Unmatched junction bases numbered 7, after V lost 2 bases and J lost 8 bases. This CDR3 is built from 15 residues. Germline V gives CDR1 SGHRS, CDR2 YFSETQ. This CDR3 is CASSFRDRGHQGYTF. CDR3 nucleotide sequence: TGCGCCAGCAGCTTTCGGGACAGGGGGCATCAGGGCTACACCTTC.

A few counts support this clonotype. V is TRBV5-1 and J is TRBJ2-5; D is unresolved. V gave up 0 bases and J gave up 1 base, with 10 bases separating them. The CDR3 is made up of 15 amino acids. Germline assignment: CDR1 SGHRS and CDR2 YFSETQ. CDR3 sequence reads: CASSLGHSFQETQYF. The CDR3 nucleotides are TGCGCCAGCAGCTTGGGACACAGCTTCCAAGAGACCCAGTACTTC.

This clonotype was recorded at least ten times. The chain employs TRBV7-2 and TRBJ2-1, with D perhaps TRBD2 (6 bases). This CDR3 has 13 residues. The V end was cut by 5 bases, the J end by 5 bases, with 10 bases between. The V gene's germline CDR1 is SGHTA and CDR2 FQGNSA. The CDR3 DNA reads TGTGCCAGCAGCCCCGGGACTGACAATGAGCAGTTCTTC. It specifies CASSPGTDNEQFF. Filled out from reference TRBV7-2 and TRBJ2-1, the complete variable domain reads GAGVSQSPSNKVTEKGKDVELRCDPISGHTALYWYRQSLGQGLEFLIYFQGNSAPDKSGLPSDRFSAERTGGSVSTLTIQRTQQEDSAVYLCASSPGTDNEQFFGPGTRLTVL.

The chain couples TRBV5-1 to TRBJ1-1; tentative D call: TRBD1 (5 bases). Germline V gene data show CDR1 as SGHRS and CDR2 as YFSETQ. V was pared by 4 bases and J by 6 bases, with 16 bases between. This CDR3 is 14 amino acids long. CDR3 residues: CASSPTPRDAEAFF. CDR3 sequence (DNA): TGCGCCAGCAGCCCTACGCCCAGGGACGCTGAAGCTTTCTTT.

The CDR3 here is CASSLGGGTNQETQYF. The DNA for the CDR3 is TGCGCCAGCAGCTTGGGCGGTGGGACGAACCAAGAGACCCAGTACTTC. The V gene is TRBV5-1, the J gene TRBJ2-5; either TRBD1 or TRBD2 may supply D (5 bases each). This CDR3 contains 16 residues. The V end lost 0 bases, the J end lost 0 bases, and 12 bases lay between the germline ends. Per the germline V gene, CDR1 is SGHRS and CDR2 is YFSETQ.

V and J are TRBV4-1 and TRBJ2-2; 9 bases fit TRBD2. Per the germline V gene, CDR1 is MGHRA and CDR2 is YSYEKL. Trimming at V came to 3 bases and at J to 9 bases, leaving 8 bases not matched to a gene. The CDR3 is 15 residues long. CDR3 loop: CASSQLAGTSRELFF. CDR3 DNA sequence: TGCGCCAGCAGCCAGCTAGCGGGGACCTCCCGGGAGCTGTTTTTT.

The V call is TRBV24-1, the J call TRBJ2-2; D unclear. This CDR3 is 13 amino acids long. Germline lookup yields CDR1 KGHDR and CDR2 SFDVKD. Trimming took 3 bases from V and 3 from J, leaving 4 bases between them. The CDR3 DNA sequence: TGTGCCACCAGTGATCGGGACACCGGGGAGCTGTTTTTT. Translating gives CATSDRDTGELFF.

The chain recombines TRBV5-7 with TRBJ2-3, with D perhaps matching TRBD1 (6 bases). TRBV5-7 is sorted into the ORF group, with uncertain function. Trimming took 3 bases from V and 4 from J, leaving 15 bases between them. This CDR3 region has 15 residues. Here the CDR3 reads CASSSSRPGADTQYF. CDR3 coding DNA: TGTGCCAGCAGCTCCTCACGTCCAGGGGCAGATACGCAGTATTTT.

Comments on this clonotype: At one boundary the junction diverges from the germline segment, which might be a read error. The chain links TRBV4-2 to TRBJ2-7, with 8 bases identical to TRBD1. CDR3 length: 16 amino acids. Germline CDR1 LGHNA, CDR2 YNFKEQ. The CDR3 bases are TGTGCCAACAGCCAAGATATAGCAGGGGGCATGTACGAGCAGTACTTC. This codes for CANSQDIAGGMYEQYF.

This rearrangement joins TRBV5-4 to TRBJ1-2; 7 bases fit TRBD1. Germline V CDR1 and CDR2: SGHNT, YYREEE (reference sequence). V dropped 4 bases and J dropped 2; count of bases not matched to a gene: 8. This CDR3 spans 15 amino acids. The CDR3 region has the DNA TGTGCCAGCAGCCCTGGGACAGATGTAAACTATGGCTACACCTTC. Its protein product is CASSPGTDVNYGYTF.

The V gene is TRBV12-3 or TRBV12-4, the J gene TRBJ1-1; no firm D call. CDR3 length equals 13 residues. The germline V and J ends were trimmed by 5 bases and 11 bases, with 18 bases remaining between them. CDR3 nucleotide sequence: TGTGCCAGCAGTCCCCTCCTGTTTTGGGCGGCTTTCTTT. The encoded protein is CASSPLLFWAAFF.

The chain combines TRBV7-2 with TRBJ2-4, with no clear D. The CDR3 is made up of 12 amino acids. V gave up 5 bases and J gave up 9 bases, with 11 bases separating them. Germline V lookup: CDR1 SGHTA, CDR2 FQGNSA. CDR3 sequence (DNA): TGTGCCAGCAGCGTCGATTCGGGCATTCAGTACTTC. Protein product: CASSVDSGIQYF.

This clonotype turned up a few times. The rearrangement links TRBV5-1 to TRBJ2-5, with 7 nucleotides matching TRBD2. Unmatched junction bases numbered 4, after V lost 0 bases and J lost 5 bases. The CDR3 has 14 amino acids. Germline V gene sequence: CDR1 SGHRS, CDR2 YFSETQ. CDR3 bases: TGCGCCAGCAGCTTGGCTACTAGCGTCGAGACCCAGTACTTC. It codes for CASSLATSVETQYF.

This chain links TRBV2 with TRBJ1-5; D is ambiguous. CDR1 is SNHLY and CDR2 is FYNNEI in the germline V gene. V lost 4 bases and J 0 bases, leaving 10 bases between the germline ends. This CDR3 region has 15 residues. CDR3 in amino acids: CASSGTGYSNQPQHF. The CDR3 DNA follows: TGTGCCAGCAGTGGGACGGGATATAGCAATCAGCCCCAGCATTTT.